This entry lists 23 T cell receptor beta chains sequenced from one sample in a study of persistence of HIV-infected CD4 T cells (dated by TCRdb to the early 2020s). The immunoSEQ hsTCRB assay version 4, run in survey mode, was used to sequence TCRbeta repertoires from genomic DNA. TCRdb's version of the immuneACCESS table is confined to in-frame rearrangements and falls short of the full clone set. An unresolved V gene accounts for under half of the shortfall where checked; the remainder is of unknown origin. The table for this sample lists around 32,000 clones; 70% of them were counted only once. The ten largest make up more than 1.3% of the sample. These receptors' antigens are unknown. The treatment or condition label for this specimen denotes: suppressive antiretroviral therapy. A pool of overlapping HIV-1 Gag 15-mer peptides was used at roughly 0.93 ug per peptide per mL for cell stimulation. Responding CD4+ T cells were sorted on the basis of upregulation of both CD40 ligand and CD69.

The specimen was CD4+ T cells sorted from PBMCs after approximately 19-hour stimulation, collected from a patient who received antiretroviral therapy. Reading the label with the study, this specimen's cell subset or site is: CD40L+CD69+ CD4 T cells responding to HIV-1 Gag peptides. The receptors originated from an adult man with HIV who was CMV-seropositive.

This clone was recorded once. The genes are TRBV6-5 and TRBJ1-1; 7 positions match TRBD1. V was pared by 6 bases and J by 4 bases, with 5 bases of the junction left unmatched. The CDR3 loop spans 13 amino acids. The germline CDR1 and CDR2 sequences are MNHEY and SVGAGI. The CDR3 spells CASSRQGSTEAFF. In DNA form, the CDR3 reads TGTGCCAGCAGCCGACAGGGATCCACTGAAGCTTTCTTT.

This clone was observed a handful of times. Here the CDR3 omits its conserved ending phenylalanine or tryptophan, so a read error is the likely source. The DNA is omitted, as the CDR3 cannot be located on it reliably, and the CDR3 follows TCRdb's listing. CDR3 sequence reads: CASSPDRGKGRSSS. This chain uses TRBV27 with TRBJ1-2; TRBD1 reflects the table's D call only, with no check against the DNA. CDR1 and CDR2 from the germline V gene are MNHEY and SMNVEV (reference sequence). Counting both end residues, the CDR3 totals 14 amino acids.

The J gene is TRBJ1-5, the V gene TRBV10-3, with 9 bases fitting TRBD1. V trimming: 5 bases; J trimming: 2 bases; junction bases outside the gene matches: 4. The CDR3 is 15 residues long. The germline CDR1 and CDR2 sequences are ENHRY and SYGVKD. CDR3 in DNA: TGTGCCATCAGTACAGGGGGCAGGGGCAATCAGCCCCAGCATTTT. It specifies CAISTGGRGNQPQHF.

V and J are TRBV19 and TRBJ1-2; a possible D gene is TRBD1 (6 bases). Germline CDR1 reads LNHDA; CDR2 reads SQIVND (reference sequence). V was shortened by 1 base and J by 7 bases, with 10 bases between the two germline ends. The CDR3 contains 13 residues. The CDR3 protein is CASSIARTAGYTF. The CDR3 DNA reads TGTGCCAGTAGTATAGCAAGGACAGCTGGCTACACCTTC.

The rearrangement joins TRBV7-9 to TRBJ1-2, with a weak D call TRBD1 (5 bases). Germline loops: CDR1 SEHNR, CDR2 FQNEAQ (reference sequence). V was clipped by 5 bases and J by 10 bases, with 14 bases between them. The CDR3 totals 12 residues. The CDR3 region is CASSHPTGPYTF. For the CDR3, the DNA is TGTGCCAGCAGCCATCCCACAGGCCCCTACACCTTC.

The rearrangement links TRBV6-5 to TRBJ2-3; D perhaps matches TRBD2 (5 bases). The CDR3 contains 11 residues. Germline CDR1 is MNHEY and CDR2 is SVGAGI. The germline V and J ends were trimmed by 8 bases and 6 bases, with 9 bases remaining between them. CDR3 residues: CASELVDTQYF. The CDR3 DNA reads as TGTGCCAGCGAACTAGTTGATACGCAGTATTTT.

Here the CDR3 DNA reads TGTGCCAGCAGTGAAGAGCAGCTCTCTGGAAACACCATATATTTT. It specifies CASSEEQLSGNTIYF. The chain couples TRBV2 to TRBJ1-3; D gene unclear. V was pared by 1 base and J by 0 bases, with 7 bases between. The CDR3 runs to 15 residues. From germline, CDR1 is SNHLY and CDR2 FYNNEI.

Only a few counts were recorded for this clone. This chain connects TRBV18 to TRBJ1-5; the D is unclear. Trimming left V 5 bases short and J 0 bases short, with 5 bases between. Germline assignment: CDR1 KGHSH and CDR2 LQKENI. CDR3 length: 13 residues. Here the CDR3 reads CASSTDSNQPQHF. CDR3 nucleotide sequence: TGTGCCAGCTCAACGGATAGCAATCAGCCCCAGCATTTT.

The J gene is TRBJ1-2, the V gene TRBV19; 7 positions agree with TRBD1. The ends lost 4 bases at V and 7 bases at J; junction bases unmatched: 6. Per germline, CDR1 LNHDA and CDR2 SQIVND (reference sequence). The CDR3 loop spans 13 amino acids. The CDR3 sequence: CASSTRTGGGYTF. CDR3 nucleotide sequence: TGTGCCAGTAGTACTCGGACAGGCGGTGGCTACACCTTC.

There are a few counts of this clone. The chain uses TRBV6-5 and TRBJ2-3, with 10 bases lining up with TRBD2. The CDR3 totals 15 residues. Trimming at V came to 5 bases and at J to 5 bases, leaving 7 bases not matched to a gene. The germline V gene has CDR1 MNHEY and CDR2 SVGAGI. The CDR3 here is CASSLQRGGGDTQYF. The DNA for the CDR3 is TGTGCCAGCAGTCTACAGCGGGGGGGAGGAGATACGCAGTATTTT.

CDR3 nucleotide sequence: TGTGCCAGCAGTTCCCGAGTTGATGAGCAGTTCTTC. This codes for CASSSRVDEQFF. The chain combines TRBV6-1 with TRBJ2-1; D gene uncertain. The V end lost 5 bases, the J end lost 8 bases, and 10 bases lay between the germline ends. Germline-derived CDR1 and CDR2 are MNHNS and SASEGT. The CDR3 sequence is 12 residues long.

This rearrangement joins TRBV4-2 to TRBJ2-5, with D perhaps matching TRBD1 or TRBD2 (5 bases each). The CDR3 is 16 amino acids. The V and J ends lost 0 bases and 7 bases respectively, with 18 bases between them. Germline V gene lookup returns CDR1 LGHNA and CDR2 YNFKEQ. The CDR3 DNA follows: TGTGCCAGCAGCCAAGATCCCGGGGCCCCCCAGGGGACCCAGTACTTC. It encodes CASSQDPGAPQGTQYF.

This chain connects TRBV5-5 to TRBJ1-4, with D possibly TRBD1 on 5 matching bases. CDR3 length: 16 residues. Germline CDR1 SGHKS, CDR2 YYEKEE (reference sequence). Deletions cut 5 bases from V and 4 bases from J, with 18 bases between. The CDR3 DNA is TGTGCCAGCAGACCATCTCTGCGTGGGGGTAATGAAAAACTGTTTTTT. Encoded protein: CASRPSLRGGNEKLFF. Complete variable domain (other parts from reference TRBV5-5 and TRBJ1-4): DAGVTQSPTHLIKTRGQQVTLRCSPISGHKSVSWYQQVLGQGPQFIFQYYEKEERGRGNFPDRFSARQFPNYSSELNVNALLLGDSALYLCASRPSLRGGNEKLFFGSGTQLSVL.

The gene calls are TRBV28 and TRBJ1-1, with 11 bases identical to TRBD1. The V gene end was trimmed by 4 bases and the J gene end by 7 bases; junction bases not matched to a gene: 5. Germline CDR1 and CDR2: MDHEN and SYDVKM. This CDR3 is 14 amino acids long. CDR3 sequence: CASSSDRGLNEAFF. DNA for the CDR3: TGTGCCAGCAGTTCGGACAGGGGGCTTAATGAAGCTTTCTTT.

This clone was counted between two and nine times. The rearrangement links TRBV19 to TRBJ2-1, with 12 bases that match TRBD1. V was clipped by 5 bases and J by 2 bases; unmatched bases: 4. Per germline, CDR1 LNHDA and CDR2 SQIVND (reference sequence). The CDR3 runs to 16 residues. CDR3 region: CASSLGTGGPYNEQFF. As DNA, the CDR3 is TGTGCCAGTAGTCTAGGGACAGGGGGCCCCTACAATGAGCAGTTCTTC.

By share of the sample, this clone is medium-sized. The rearrangement links TRBV28 to TRBJ2-5; TRBD2 matches at 7 bases. CDR3 length equals 15 residues. The junction had 8 bases not matched to a gene; V was cut back by 6 bases and J by 1 base. Germline values: CDR1 MDHEN, CDR2 SYDVKM. CDR3 sequence (DNA): TGTGCCAGCAGCTCCTTCGGGGGGTTCCAAGAGACCCAGTACTTC. Translated: CASSSFGGFQETQYF.

This chain connects TRBV27 to TRBJ2-3; possibly TRBD1 for D (5 bases). The CDR3 is 13 residues long. The germline V and J ends were trimmed by 4 bases and 5 bases, with 10 bases remaining between them. Germline V lookup: CDR1 MNHEY, CDR2 SMNVEV (reference sequence). The CDR3 DNA sequence: TGTGCCAGCAGTTGGGGCCCCGTAGATACGCAGTATTTT. Its protein is CASSWGPVDTQYF.

This chain uses TRBV4-1 with TRBJ2-2; 9 nucleotides align to TRBD1. The CDR3 runs to 16 residues. V shed 2 bases, J shed 3 bases, and the junction held 4 bases outside the gene matches. CDR1 and CDR2 from the germline V gene are MGHRA and YSYEKL. The CDR3: CASSQRGQGDTGELFF. As DNA, the CDR3 is TGCGCCAGCAGCCAAAGGGGACAGGGCGACACCGGGGAGCTGTTTTTT.

The rearrangement links TRBV2 to TRBJ1-2; no clear D. The CDR3 has 12 amino acids. Trimming cost V 8 bases and J 6 bases, with 13 bases left between them. From germline, CDR1 is SNHLY and CDR2 FYNNEI. This CDR3 reads CASARGLNGYTF. The CDR3 nucleotides are TGTGCCAGCGCCCGCGGTCTTAATGGCTACACCTTC.

This clone is medium-sized in the sample. The chain has TRBV2 and TRBJ1-6; 7 nucleotides align to TRBD1. The CDR3 runs 14 residues. Germline CDR1 and CDR2: SNHLY and FYNNEI. V trimming: 6 bases; J trimming: 7 bases; junction bases outside the gene matches: 6. CDR3 DNA sequence: TGTGCCAGCAGCTACGGACAGGAAAATTCACCCCTCCACTTT. Translated: CASSYGQENSPLHF.

The gene calls are TRBV14 and TRBJ2-7, with TRBD1 as a possible D gene (6 bases). CDR1 SGHDN and CDR2 FVKESK come from the germline V gene. The CDR3 spans 14 residues. V lost 1 base and J lost 2, with 9 bases in between. As DNA, the CDR3 is TGTGCCAGCAGCCAAGCGACAGGAACCTACGAGCAGTACTTC. Translated: CASSQATGTYEQYF.

This clone appeared a few times. The rearrangement joins TRBV18 to TRBJ1-2; weak D call: TRBD1 (6 bases). Germline lookup yields CDR1 KGHSH and CDR2 LQKENI. This CDR3 is 17 amino acids long. Trimming removed 0 bases from V and 4 bases from J, with 18 bases in between. The CDR3 DNA sequence: TGTGCCAGCTCACCACCGAGGGCAGGGGAAGCAACCTATGGCTACACCTTC. Encoded protein: CASSPPRAGEATYGYTF.

The chain is built from TRBV6-5 and TRBJ2-1, with a possible D match to TRBD1 (5 bases). Trimming left V 6 bases short and J 4 bases short, with 10 bases between. The CDR3 consists of 13 residues. Germline loops: CDR1 MNHEY, CDR2 SVGAGI. CDR3 bases: TGTGCCAGCAGGCAACAGGAATACAATGAGCAGTTCTTC. Residues: CASRQQEYNEQFF.